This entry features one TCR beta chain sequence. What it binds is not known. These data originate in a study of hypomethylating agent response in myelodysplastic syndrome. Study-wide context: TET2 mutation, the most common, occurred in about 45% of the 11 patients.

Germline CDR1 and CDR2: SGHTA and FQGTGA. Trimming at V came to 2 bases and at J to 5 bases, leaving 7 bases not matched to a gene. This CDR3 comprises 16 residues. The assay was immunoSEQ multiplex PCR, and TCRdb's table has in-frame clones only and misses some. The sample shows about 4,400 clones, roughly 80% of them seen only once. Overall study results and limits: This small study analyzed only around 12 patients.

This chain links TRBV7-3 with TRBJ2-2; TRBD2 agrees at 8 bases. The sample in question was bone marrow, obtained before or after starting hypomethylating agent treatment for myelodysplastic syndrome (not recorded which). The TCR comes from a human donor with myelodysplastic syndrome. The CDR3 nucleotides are TGTGCCAGCAGCTTAGGCAGCGGGGGAGGTACCGGGGAGCTGTTTTTT. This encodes CASSLGSGGGTGELFF.